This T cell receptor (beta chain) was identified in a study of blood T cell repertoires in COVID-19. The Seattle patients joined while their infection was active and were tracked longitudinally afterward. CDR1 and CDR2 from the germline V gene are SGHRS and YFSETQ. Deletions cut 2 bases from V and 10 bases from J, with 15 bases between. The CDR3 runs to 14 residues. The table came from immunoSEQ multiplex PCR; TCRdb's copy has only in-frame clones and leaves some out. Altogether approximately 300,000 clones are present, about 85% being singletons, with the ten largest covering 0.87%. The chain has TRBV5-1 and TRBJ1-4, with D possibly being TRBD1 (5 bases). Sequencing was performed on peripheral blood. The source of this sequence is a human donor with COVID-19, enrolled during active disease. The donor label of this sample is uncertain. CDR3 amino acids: CASSFVGGGGKLFF. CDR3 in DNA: TGCGCCAGCAGCTTCGTGGGCGGGGGAGGAAAACTGTTTTTT.